This T cell receptor (beta chain) was found in a study of control samples from healthy donors and cancer patients. The assay was immunoSEQ multiplex PCR, and TCRdb's table has in-frame clones only and misses some. The sample comprises over 100,000 clones, about 93% of which are singletons, and under 3% rests with the top ten. The origin of this receptor is a man aged 35 to 55 in good health. Sequenced sample: blood.

The CDR3 region is CASSASKGNTIYF. CDR3 bases: TGCGCCAGCAGTGCCTCAAAGGGGAACACCATATATTTT. The chain carries TRBV10-1 and TRBJ1-3, with D maybe TRBD1 (5 bases). Trimming pared 4 bases from V and 7 bases from J, leaving 11 bases between. The CDR3 covers 13 residues. CDR1 WNHNN and CDR2 SYGVQD come from the germline V gene (reference sequence).